A single sample is the source of the 17 T cell receptor beta chains below, sequenced in a study of CD8 T cells in ankylosing spondylitis. TCRdb used MiXCR to reprocess the 5' RACE reads, holding one entry per CDR3 protein. The data show some 270,000 distinct CDR3 sequences, 30% to 40% seen once. The source material was blood, either unsorted or a sorted T cell fraction (not recorded which). The receptors derive from a male donor with ankylosing spondylitis or in good health (not recorded which).

The chain joins TRBV5-1 to TRBJ2-6; D unclear. The CDR3 has 14 amino acids. Trimming left V 4 bases short and J 1 base short, with 6 bases between. Germline CDR1 reads SGHRS; CDR2 reads YFSETQ. The CDR3 DNA sequence: TGCGCCAGCAGCGCCGAATCTGGGGCCAACGTCCTGACTTTC. The encoded protein is CASSAESGANVLTF.

This clonotype appeared once. The CDR3 DNA follows: TGTGCCAGCTCCGACTCAACCCGCACCGGGGAGCTGTTTTTT. Its protein product is CASSDSTRTGELFF. The chain is built from TRBV18 and TRBJ2-2; D uncertain. Germline V gene data show CDR1 as KGHSH and CDR2 as LQKENI. Trimming shortened V by 6 bases and J by 4 bases, and 12 bases separated the two germline ends. This CDR3 has 14 residues.

This sequence joins TRBV5-6 and TRBJ2-5, with 8 bases fitting TRBD2. V was clipped by 1 base and J by 4 bases; unmatched bases: 6. Germline lookup yields CDR1 SGHDT and CDR2 YYEEEE. CDR3 size: 15 residues. The CDR3 loop is CASSLTSGGRETQYF. The CDR3 DNA follows: TGTGCCAGCAGCTTGACCAGCGGGGGACGAGAGACCCAGTACTTC.

This clonotype was seen only a few times. This chain uses TRBV12-3 or TRBV12-4 with TRBJ2-2; the D is unclear. This CDR3 is built from 14 residues. V was cut by 3 bases and J by 7 bases, with 12 bases left in between. In nucleotides, the CDR3 is TGTGCCAGCAGTTTGTTCGGGTTAGTCGGGGAGCTGTTTTTT. It yields the protein CASSLFGLVGELFF.

V and J are TRBV20-1 and TRBJ2-1; 9 nucleotides line up with TRBD2. The CDR3 has 17 residues. V shed 3 bases, J shed 0 bases, and the junction held 9 bases outside the gene matches. Germline CDR1 and CDR2: DFQATT and SNEGSKA (reference sequence). The CDR3 sequence is CSASPPFSGGSYNEQFF. The CDR3 nucleotides read TGCAGTGCTAGTCCACCCTTTAGCGGGGGCTCCTACAATGAGCAGTTCTTC.

This clonotype turned up a few times. The CDR3 bases are TGCGCCAGCAGCCGGACAGGGGGACTAGGAGAGCAGTACTTC. It translates to CASSRTGGLGEQYF. The chain carries TRBV5-1 and TRBJ2-7; 10 bases align to TRBD1. J lost 7 bases, V lost 4 bases, and 8 bases had no gene match. CDR3 length: 14 residues. From germline, CDR1 is SGHRS and CDR2 YFSETQ.

This clonotype was recorded a few times. V is TRBV20-1 and J is TRBJ2-5; 7 positions match TRBD1. Germline V gives CDR1 DFQATT, CDR2 SNEGSKA (reference sequence). This CDR3 comprises 14 residues. Trimming removed 4 bases from V and 4 bases from J; junction bases left unmatched: 9. The CDR3 sequence: CSAIGSGGIETQYF. CDR3 sequence (DNA): TGCAGTGCTATTGGATCAGGGGGAATAGAGACCCAGTACTTC.

The V gene is TRBV12-3 or TRBV12-4, the J gene TRBJ2-1; no definite D call. Trimming pared 6 bases from V and 1 base from J, leaving 22 bases between. The CDR3 totals 18 residues. In nucleotides, the CDR3 is TGTGCCAGCAGCCACCCTATCCTCGACACAGTATCCTACAATGAGCAGTTCTTC. Encoded protein: CASSHPILDTVSYNEQFF.

V is TRBV6-5 and J is TRBJ2-7; tentative D call: TRBD1 (5 bases). This CDR3 comprises 16 residues. Germline CDR1 and CDR2: MNHEY and SVGAGI. The V end lost 2 bases, the J end lost 2 bases, and 16 bases lay between the germline ends. The chain's CDR3 is CASSYAPRDMAYEQYF. CDR3 nucleotide sequence: TGTGCCAGCAGTTACGCGCCCAGGGATATGGCCTACGAGCAGTACTTC.

The V gene is TRBV12-5, the J gene TRBJ1-2, with a possible D match to TRBD1 (5 bases). With 1 base removed from V and 4 bases from J, the gap between germline ends came to 16 bases. Germline values: CDR1 LGHNT, CDR2 FRNRAP. The CDR3 is 16 residues long. For the CDR3, the DNA is TGTGCTAGTGGTTTGGCCAACCGAACAGGACTCTATGGCTACACCTTC. Protein: CASGLANRTGLYGYTF.

This clonotype was detected only a few times. V is TRBV29-1 and J is TRBJ1-2; D is undetermined. Germline CDR1 and CDR2: SQVTM and ANQGSEA. The CDR3 contains 14 residues. Deletions cut 4 bases from V and 4 bases from J, with 16 bases between. CDR3: CSVVSDTAPYGYTF. The CDR3, as DNA: TGCAGCGTTGTATCCGATACAGCCCCCTATGGCTACACCTTC.

The genes are TRBV7-6 and TRBJ1-1; 8 bases map to TRBD1. Germline V gene sequence: CDR1 SGHVS, CDR2 FNYEAQ. This CDR3 contains 13 residues. V shed 6 bases and J 6 bases; nucleotides not matched to a gene: 6. The CDR3 is CASSQGQGAEAFF. As DNA, the CDR3 is TGTGCCAGCAGTCAAGGACAGGGCGCTGAAGCTTTCTTT.

The chain recombines TRBV11-2 with TRBJ2-1, with D maybe TRBD2 (8 bases). Germline CDR1 is SGHAT and CDR2 is FQNNGV. This CDR3 spans 17 amino acids. The ends were cut back, 5 bases at V and 7 bases at J, with 24 bases in the middle. CDR3 amino acids: CASSPRGLSGDKNEQFF. The CDR3 DNA follows: TGTGCCAGCAGCCCGAGGGGGCTTAGCGGGGATAAAAATGAGCAGTTCTTC.

This clonotype was seen a handful of times. The chain is built from TRBV20-1 and TRBJ1-2; D possibly corresponds to TRBD1 (5 bases). V lost 1 base and J 4 bases, leaving 16 bases between the germline ends. Germline values: CDR1 DFQATT, CDR2 SNEGSKA (reference sequence). The CDR3 loop spans 15 amino acids. The CDR3 nucleotides read TGCAGTGCTAGAGGGCCGGGGGGACCGGGCTATGGCTACACCTTC. Protein: CSARGPGGPGYGYTF.

This clonotype was detected once. V gene TRBV4-1 combines with J gene TRBJ2-7; TRBD2 matches 7 bases. CDR1 is MGHRA, CDR2 YSYEKL, per germline. V lost 5 bases, J lost 5 bases, and 12 bases stayed unmatched. CDR3 length equals 15 residues. The CDR3 reads CASSYVEGGSDEQYF. In DNA, the CDR3 is TGCGCCAGCAGCTACGTGGAGGGAGGGTCGGACGAGCAGTACTTC.

The rearrangement uses TRBV20-1 and TRBJ2-2, with D perhaps TRBD2 (5 bases). From germline, CDR1 is DFQATT and CDR2 SNEGSKA (reference sequence). The CDR3 totals 14 residues. V was pared by 0 bases and J by 7 bases, with 12 bases between. This chain's CDR3 is CSAREPGLGGELFF. CDR3 sequence (DNA): TGCAGTGCTAGAGAACCGGGGTTGGGCGGGGAGCTGTTTTTT.

The rearrangement joins TRBV6-1 to TRBJ2-7; 9 nucleotides agree with TRBD1. With V trimmed by 6 bases and J by 6 bases, 6 bases remained unmatched. CDR3 length: 13 residues. Per the germline V gene, CDR1 is MNHNS and CDR2 is SASEGT. CDR3 sequence reads: CASSGTGRREQYF. CDR3 nucleotides: TGTGCCAGCAGCGGGACAGGGAGGCGCGAGCAGTACTTC.